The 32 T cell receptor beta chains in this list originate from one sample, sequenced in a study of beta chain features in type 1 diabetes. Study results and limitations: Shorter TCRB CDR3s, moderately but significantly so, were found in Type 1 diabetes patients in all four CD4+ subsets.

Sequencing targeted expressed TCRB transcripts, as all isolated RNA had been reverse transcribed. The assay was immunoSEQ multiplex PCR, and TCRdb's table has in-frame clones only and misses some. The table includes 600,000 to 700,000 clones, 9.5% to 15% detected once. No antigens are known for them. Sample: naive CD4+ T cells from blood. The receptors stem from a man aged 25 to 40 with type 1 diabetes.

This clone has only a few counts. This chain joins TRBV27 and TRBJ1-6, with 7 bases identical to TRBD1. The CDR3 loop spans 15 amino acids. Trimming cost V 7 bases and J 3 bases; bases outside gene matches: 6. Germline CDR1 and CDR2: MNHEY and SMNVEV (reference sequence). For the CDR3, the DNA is TGTGCCAGCACCCAGGGGGACAGCTATAATTCACCCCTCCACTTT. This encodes CASTQGDSYNSPLHF.

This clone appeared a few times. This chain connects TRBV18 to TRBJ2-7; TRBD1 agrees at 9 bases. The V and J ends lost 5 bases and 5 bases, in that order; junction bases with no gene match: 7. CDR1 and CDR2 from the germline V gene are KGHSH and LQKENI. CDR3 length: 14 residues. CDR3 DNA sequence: TGTGCCAGCTCAGCGGGACAGGGTATCGACGAGCAGTACTTC. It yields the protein CASSAGQGIDEQYF.

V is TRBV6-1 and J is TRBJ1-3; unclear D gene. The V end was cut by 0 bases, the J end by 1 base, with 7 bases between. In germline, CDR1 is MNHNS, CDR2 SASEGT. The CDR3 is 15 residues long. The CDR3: CASSEASRSGNTIYF. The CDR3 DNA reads TGTGCCAGCAGTGAAGCGTCGAGGTCTGGAAACACCATATATTTT.

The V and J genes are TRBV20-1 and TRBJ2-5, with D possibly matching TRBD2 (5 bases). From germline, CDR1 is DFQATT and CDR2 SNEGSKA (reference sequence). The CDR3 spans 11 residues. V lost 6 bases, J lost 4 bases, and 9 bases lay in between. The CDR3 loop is CSAEGLETQYF. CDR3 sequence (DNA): TGCAGTGCCGAGGGTCTAGAGACCCAGTACTTC.

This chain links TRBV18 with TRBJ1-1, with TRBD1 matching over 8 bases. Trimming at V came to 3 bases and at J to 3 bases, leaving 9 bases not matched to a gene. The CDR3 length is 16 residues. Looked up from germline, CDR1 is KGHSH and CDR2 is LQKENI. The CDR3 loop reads CASSPNGQGGDTEAFF. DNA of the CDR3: TGTGCCAGCTCACCGAATGGACAGGGAGGCGACACTGAAGCTTTCTTT.

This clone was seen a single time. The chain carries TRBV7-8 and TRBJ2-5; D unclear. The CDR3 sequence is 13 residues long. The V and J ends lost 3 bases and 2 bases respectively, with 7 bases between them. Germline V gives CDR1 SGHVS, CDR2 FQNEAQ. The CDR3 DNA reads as TGTGCCAGCAGCTTTGCCAGACAAGAGACCCAGTACTTC. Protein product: CASSFARQETQYF.

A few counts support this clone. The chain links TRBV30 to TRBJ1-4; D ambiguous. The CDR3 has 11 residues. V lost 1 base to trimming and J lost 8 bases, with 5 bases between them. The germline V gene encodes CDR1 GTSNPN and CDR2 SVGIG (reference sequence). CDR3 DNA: TGTGCCTGGAGTGCCCTAGAAAAACTGTTTTTT. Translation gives CAWSALEKLFF.

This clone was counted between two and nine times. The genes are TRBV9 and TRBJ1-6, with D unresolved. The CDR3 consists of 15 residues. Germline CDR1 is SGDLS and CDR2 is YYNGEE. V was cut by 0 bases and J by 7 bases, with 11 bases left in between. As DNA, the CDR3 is TGTGCCAGCAGCGTAGCAGGAGCCTCCAATTCACCCCTCCACTTT. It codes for CASSVAGASNSPLHF.

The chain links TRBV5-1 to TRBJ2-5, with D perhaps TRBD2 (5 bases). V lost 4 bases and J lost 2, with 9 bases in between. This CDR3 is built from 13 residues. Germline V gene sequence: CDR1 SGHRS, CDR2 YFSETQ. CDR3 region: CASSHRGQETQYF. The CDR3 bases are TGCGCCAGCAGCCATAGAGGGCAAGAGACCCAGTACTTC.

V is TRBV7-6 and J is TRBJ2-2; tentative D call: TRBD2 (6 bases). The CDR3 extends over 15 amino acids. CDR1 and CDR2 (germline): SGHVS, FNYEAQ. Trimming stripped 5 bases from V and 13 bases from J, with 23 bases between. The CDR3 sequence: CASSRFGGKEGALFF. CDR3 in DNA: TGTGCCAGCAGCCGATTTGGGGGGAAGGAAGGTGCGCTGTTTTTT.

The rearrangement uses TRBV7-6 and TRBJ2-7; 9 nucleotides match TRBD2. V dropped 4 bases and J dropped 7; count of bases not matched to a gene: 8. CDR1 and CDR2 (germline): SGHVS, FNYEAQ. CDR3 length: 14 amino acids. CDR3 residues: CASSSLAGRWEQYF. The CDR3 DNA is TGTGCCAGCAGCTCCCTAGCGGGGAGGTGGGAGCAGTACTTC.

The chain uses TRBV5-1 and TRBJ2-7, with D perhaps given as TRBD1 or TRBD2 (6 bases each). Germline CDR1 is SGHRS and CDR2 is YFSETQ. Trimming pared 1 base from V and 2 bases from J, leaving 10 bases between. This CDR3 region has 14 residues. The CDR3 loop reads CASSLFGGPYEQYF. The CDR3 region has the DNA TGCGCCAGCAGCTTGTTTGGGGGGCCCTACGAGCAGTACTTC.

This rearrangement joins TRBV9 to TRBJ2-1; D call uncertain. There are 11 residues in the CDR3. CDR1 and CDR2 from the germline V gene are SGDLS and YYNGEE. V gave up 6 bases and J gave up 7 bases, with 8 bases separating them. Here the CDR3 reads CASKMGNEQFF. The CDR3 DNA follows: TGTGCCAGCAAGATGGGGAATGAGCAGTTCTTC.

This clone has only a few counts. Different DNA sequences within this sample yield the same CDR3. Written as DNA, the CDR3 is TGTGCCAGCAGCTTAGGACTAGCGCCAGATACGCAGTATTTT. Its translation: CASSLGLAPDTQYF. The chain links TRBV7-2 to TRBJ2-3; 8 bases are shared with TRBD2. J was trimmed by 4 bases and V by 1 base; bases with no gene match: 1. Germline-derived CDR1 and CDR2 are SGHTA and FQGNSA. CDR3 size: 14 residues.

CDR3 in amino acids: CASSLGTGNTIYF. DNA of the CDR3: TGTGCCAGCAGCTTAGGAACCGGAAACACCATATATTTT. The chain has TRBV7-6 and TRBJ1-3; D gene ambiguous. The CDR3 covers 13 residues. Per the germline V gene, CDR1 is SGHVS and CDR2 is FNYEAQ. Deletions cut 1 base from V and 4 bases from J, with 5 bases between.

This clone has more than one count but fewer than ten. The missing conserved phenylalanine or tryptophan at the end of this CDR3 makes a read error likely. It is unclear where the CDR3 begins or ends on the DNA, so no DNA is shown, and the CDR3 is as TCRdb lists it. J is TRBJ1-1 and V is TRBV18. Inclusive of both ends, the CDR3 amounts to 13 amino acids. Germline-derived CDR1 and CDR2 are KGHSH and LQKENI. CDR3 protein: CASSPIQEHPGHH.

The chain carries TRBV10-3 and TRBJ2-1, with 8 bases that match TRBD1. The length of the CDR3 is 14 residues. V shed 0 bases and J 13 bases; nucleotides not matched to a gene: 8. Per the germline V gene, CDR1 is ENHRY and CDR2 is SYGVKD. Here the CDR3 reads CAISESTGAVDQFF. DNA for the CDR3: TGTGCCATCAGTGAGTCGACAGGGGCGGTAGATCAGTTCTTC.

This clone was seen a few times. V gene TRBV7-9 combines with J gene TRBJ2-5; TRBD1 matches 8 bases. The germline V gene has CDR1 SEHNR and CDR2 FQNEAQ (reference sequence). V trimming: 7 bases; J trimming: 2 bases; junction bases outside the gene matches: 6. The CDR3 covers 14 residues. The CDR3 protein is CASTLTGGQETQYF. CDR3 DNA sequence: TGTGCCAGCACCCTAACAGGGGGACAAGAGACCCAGTACTTC.

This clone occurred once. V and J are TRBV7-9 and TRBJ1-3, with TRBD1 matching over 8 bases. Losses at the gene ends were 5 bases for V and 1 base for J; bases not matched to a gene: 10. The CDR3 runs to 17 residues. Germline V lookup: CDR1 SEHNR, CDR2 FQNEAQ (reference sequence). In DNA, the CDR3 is TGTGCCAGCAGCCCAGTACCGGGACAGGAATCTGGAAACACCATATATTTT. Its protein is CASSPVPGQESGNTIYF.

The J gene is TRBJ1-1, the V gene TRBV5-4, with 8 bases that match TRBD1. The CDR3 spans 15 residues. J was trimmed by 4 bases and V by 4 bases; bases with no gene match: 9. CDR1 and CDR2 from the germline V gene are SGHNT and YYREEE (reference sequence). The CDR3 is CASSSGTGSSTEAFF. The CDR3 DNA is TGTGCCAGCAGCAGCGGGACAGGAAGCAGCACTGAAGCTTTCTTT.

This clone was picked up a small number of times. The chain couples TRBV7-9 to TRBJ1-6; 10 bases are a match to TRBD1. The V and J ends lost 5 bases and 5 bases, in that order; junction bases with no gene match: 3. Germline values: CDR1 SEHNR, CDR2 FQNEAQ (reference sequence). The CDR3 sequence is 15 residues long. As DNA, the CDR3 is TGTGCCAGCAGCGTGGGACAGGGGAATAATTCACCCCTCCACTTT. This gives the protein CASSVGQGNNSPLHF.

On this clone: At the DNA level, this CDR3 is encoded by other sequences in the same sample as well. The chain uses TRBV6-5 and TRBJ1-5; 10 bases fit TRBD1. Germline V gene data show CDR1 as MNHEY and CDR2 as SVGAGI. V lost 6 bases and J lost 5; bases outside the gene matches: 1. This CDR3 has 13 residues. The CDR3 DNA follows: TGTGCCAGCAGGGGGACAGGGGATCAGCCCCAGCATTTT. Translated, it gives CASRGTGDQPQHF.

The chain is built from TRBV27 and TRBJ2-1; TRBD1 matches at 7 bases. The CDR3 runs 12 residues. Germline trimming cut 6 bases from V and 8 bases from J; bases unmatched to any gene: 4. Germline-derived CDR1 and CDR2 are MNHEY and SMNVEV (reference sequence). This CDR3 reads CASSRTGDEQFF. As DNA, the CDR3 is TGTGCCAGCAGCCGGACAGGCGATGAGCAGTTCTTC.

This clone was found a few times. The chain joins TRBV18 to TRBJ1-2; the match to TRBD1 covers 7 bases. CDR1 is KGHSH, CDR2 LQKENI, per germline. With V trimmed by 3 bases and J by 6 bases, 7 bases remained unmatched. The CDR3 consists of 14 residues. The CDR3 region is CASSPAEGANGYTF. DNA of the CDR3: TGTGCCAGCTCACCCGCGGAGGGGGCAAATGGCTACACCTTC.

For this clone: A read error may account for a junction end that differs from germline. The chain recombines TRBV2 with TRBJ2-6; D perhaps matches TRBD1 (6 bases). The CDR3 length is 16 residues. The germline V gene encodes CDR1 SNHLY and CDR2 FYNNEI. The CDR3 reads CASSEGQRSGANVLTF. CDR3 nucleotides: TGTGCCAGCAGCGAAGGACAGCGCTCTGGGGCCAACGTCCTGACTTTC. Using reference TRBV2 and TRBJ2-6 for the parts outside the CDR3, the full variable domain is EPEVTQTPSHQVTQMGQEVILRCVPISNHLYFYWYRQILGQKVEFLVSFYNNEISEKSEIFDDQFSVERPDGSNFTLKIRSTKLEDSAMYFCASSEGQRSGANVLTFGAGSRLTVL.

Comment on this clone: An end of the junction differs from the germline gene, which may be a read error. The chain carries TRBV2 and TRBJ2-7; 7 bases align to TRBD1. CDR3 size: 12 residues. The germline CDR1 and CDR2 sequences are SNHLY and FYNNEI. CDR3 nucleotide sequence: TGTGCCAGCAGTGAAGTGGTGGACAGGCCCAACTTC. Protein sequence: CASSEVVDRPNF.

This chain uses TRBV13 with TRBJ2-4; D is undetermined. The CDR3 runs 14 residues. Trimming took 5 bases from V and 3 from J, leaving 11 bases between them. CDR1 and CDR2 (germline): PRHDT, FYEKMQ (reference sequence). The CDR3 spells CASSPPEYKNIQYF. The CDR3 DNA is TGTGCCAGCAGCCCCCCCGAGTACAAAAACATTCAGTACTTC. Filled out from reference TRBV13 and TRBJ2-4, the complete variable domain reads AAGVIQSPRHLIKEKRETATLKCYPIPRHDTVYWYQQGPGQDPQFLISFYEKMQSDKGSIPDRFSAQQFSDYHSELNMSSLELGDSALYFCASSPPEYKNIQYFGAGTRLSVL.

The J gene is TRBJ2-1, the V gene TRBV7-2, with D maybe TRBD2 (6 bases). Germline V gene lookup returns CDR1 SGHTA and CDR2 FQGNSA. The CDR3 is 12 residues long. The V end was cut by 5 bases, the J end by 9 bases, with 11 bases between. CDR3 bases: TGTGCCAGCAGCCTTCGGGGGTCTGAGCAGTTCTTC. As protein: CASSLRGSEQFF.

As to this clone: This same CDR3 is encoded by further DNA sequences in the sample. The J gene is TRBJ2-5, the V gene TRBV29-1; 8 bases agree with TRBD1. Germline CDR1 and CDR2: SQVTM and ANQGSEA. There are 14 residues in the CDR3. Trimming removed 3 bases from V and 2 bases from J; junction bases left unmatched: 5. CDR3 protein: CSVDRRDRQETQYF. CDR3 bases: TGCAGCGTTGATAGGCGGGACAGGCAAGAGACCCAGTACTTC.

This chain's CDR3 is CASILVAGDTQYF. The CDR3 DNA reads TGTGCCAGCATCCTCGTAGCGGGGGATACGCAGTATTTT. The rearrangement joins TRBV11-2 to TRBJ2-3; 8 bases line up with TRBD2. The J segment lost 6 bases and the V segment lost 7 bases, leaving 6 bases of the junction unmatched. CDR1 and CDR2 from the germline V gene are SGHAT and FQNNGV. This CDR3 region has 13 residues.

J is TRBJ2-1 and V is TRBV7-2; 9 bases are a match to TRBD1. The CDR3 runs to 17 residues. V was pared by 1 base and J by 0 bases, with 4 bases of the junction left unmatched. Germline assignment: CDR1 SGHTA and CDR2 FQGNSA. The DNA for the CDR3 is TGTGCCAGCAGCTTAGGGACAGGGGCCGGCTCCTACAATGAGCAGTTCTTC. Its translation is CASSLGTGAGSYNEQFF. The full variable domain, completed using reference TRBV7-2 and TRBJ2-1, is GAGVSQSPSNKVTEKGKDVELRCDPISGHTALYWYRQSLGQGLEFLIYFQGNSAPDKSGLPSDRFSAERTGGSVSTLTIQRTQQEDSAVYLCASSLGTGAGSYNEQFFGPGTRLTVL.

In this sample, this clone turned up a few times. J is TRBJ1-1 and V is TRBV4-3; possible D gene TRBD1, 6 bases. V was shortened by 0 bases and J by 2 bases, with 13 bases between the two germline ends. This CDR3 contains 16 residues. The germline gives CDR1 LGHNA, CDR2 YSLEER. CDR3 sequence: CASSQDVYRDNTEAFF. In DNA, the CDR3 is TGCGCCAGCAGCCAAGATGTATACAGGGATAACACTGAAGCTTTCTTT.